A single count supports the clone carrying this T cell receptor (beta chain). The sample belongs to a study of cytomegalovirus exposure and HLA in healthy donors. There are 14 residues in the CDR3. Deletions cut 6 bases from V and 8 bases from J, with 19 bases between. Germline CDR1 is MNHEY and CDR2 is SVGAGI. The PCR used 60 Vbeta and 13 Jbeta primers. Sequencing used immunoSEQ multiplex PCR; TCRdb keeps in-frame clones, though not all of them. This sample yields 100,000 to 150,000 clones, of which around 83% are seen a single time; under 3.5% belongs to the top ten. The chain carries TRBV6-5 and TRBJ1-2; perhaps TRBD1 as D (5 bases). The TCR was taken from a man aged 45-65 years in good health and CMV-seronegative. The sequenced sample was PBMCs. CDR3 sequence: CASSSVTGVGGYTF. CDR3 bases: TGTGCCAGCAGCTCCGTCACAGGAGTTGGGGGCTACACCTTC.